Detailed here is one T cell receptor beta chain. Antigen unknown. The germline V gene has CDR1 LNHDA and CDR2 SQIVND (reference sequence). V gave up 6 bases and J gave up 6 bases; unmatched junction bases: 7. This CDR3 comprises 13 residues. These data come from a study of cytomegalovirus exposure and HLA in healthy donors. Study in general: It was reported in a later analysis that the approximately 110 validation repertoires used the same platform as the 666 first-cohort repertoires. Overall study findings and caveats: TCR beta chains numbering some 160 were designated cytomegalovirus-associated. Specificity for CMV antigens was confirmed in vitro for three of the CMV-associated chains. Both high specificity and high sensitivity reportedly marked the classifier's diagnosis of cytomegalovirus status.

Assay used: immunoSEQ multiplex PCR; TCRdb lists only in-frame clones, some missing. The sample contains some 130,000 clones, roughly 93% of which appear only once. Sequenced material: PBMCs. The genes are TRBV19 and TRBJ2-7, with 8 bases lining up with TRBD1. This TCR derives from a man younger than 30 in good health and CMV-seropositive. CDR3 sequence: CASRQGATSEQYF. Written as DNA, the CDR3 is TGTGCCAGTAGGCAGGGGGCGACGAGCGAGCAGTACTTC.